What follows are 7 T cell receptor beta chains derived from one specimen sequenced in a study of T cell repertoires in cytomegalovirus infection. Via MiXCR, TCRdb re-called the reads, giving one row per CDR3 protein. Seen here are about 230,000 distinct CDR3 sequences, 22% observed once, and the top ten hold about 20%. Specimen: CD8+ T cells from PBMCs. The receptors shown here come from a human donor in good health (CMV status not recorded). Some clones in this sample may be carry-over from other donors' samples.

This clonotype showed up just a few times. This chain links TRBV2 with TRBJ1-2; no clear D gene. The CDR3 has 14 residues. CDR1 and CDR2 (germline): SNHLY, FYNNEI. Deletions cut 7 bases from V and 0 bases from J, with 12 bases between. CDR3 sequence reads: CASNGRPTNYGYTF. The CDR3 DNA reads as TGTGCCAGCAACGGCAGACCTACTAACTATGGCTACACCTTC.

This chain links TRBV7-2 with TRBJ2-5; 8 bases are shared with TRBD2. The length of the CDR3 is 15 residues. The junction had 8 bases not matched to a gene; V was cut back by 7 bases and J by 1 base. CDR1 is SGHTA, CDR2 FQGNSA, per germline. This CDR3 reads CASTQWAGGQETQYF. In DNA form, the CDR3 reads TGTGCCAGCACCCAATGGGCGGGGGGCCAAGAGACCCAGTACTTC.

The sample holds many counts of this clonotype. The chain carries TRBV7-2 and TRBJ2-2, with 7 nucleotides matching TRBD1. Germline V CDR1 and CDR2: SGHTA, FQGNSA. CDR3 length: 13 residues. Trimming took 10 bases from V and 7 from J; bases not matched to a gene: 9. The CDR3 loop is CAILQGGIGELFF. CDR3 DNA: TGTGCCATCCTGCAAGGGGGCATCGGGGAGCTGTTTTTT.

This clonotype was picked up a small number of times. The V gene is TRBV9, the J gene TRBJ2-2; no clear D gene. Germline V lookup: CDR1 SGDLS, CDR2 YYNGEE. There are 13 residues in the CDR3. V lost 4 bases to trimming and J lost 4 bases, with 8 bases between them. The CDR3 is CASSFGSTGELFF. CDR3 in DNA: TGTGCCAGCAGCTTTGGATCCACCGGGGAGCTGTTTTTT.

This chain joins TRBV20-1 and TRBJ2-3, with D hard to call. The CDR3 has 13 residues. CDR1 and CDR2 (germline): DFQATT, SNEGSKA (reference sequence). The V and J ends lost 4 bases and 0 bases respectively, with 8 bases between them. As DNA, the CDR3 is TGCAGTGCTATGGACCCGAGCACAGATACGCAGTATTTT. Amino acids: CSAMDPSTDTQYF.

The rearrangement links TRBV28 to TRBJ2-3; 10 bases match TRBD2. The CDR3 sequence is 15 residues long. The V gene end was trimmed by 3 bases and the J gene end by 7 bases; junction bases not matched to a gene: 7. Looked up from germline, CDR1 is MDHEN and CDR2 is SYDVKM. Written as DNA, the CDR3 is TGTGCCAGCAGTTTTGGCCTAGCGGGGGCATATACGCAGTATTTT. Amino acids: CASSFGLAGAYTQYF.

The V gene is TRBV6-2 or TRBV6-3, the J gene TRBJ2-1; no firm D call. There are 16 residues in the CDR3. V shed 5 bases and J shed 7 bases, with 21 bases lying between them. Germline values: CDR1 MNHEY, CDR2 SVGEGT. The CDR3 sequence: CASSTTDTTNSNEQFF. The CDR3 DNA reads TGTGCCAGCAGTACTACGGATACCACTAATTCGAATGAGCAGTTCTTC.